This T cell receptor (beta chain) was identified in a study of T-cell memory formation after mild COVID-19. General observations from the study: Clones contracting across day 15 to 85 had a balanced CD4/CD8 profile; later expanding clones leaned CD4+. CD4+ clones that contracted lay mainly in CM and EM; CD8+ ones lay in EMRA. The pre-infection memory compartment contained some responding clones, suggesting cross-reactive memory joined.

V was clipped by 2 bases and J by 7 bases; unmatched bases: 5. Looked up from germline, CDR1 is MNHEY and CDR2 is SMNVEV (reference sequence). The CDR3 runs 15 residues. A single record per CDR3 protein comes from TCRdb applying MiXCR to the 5' RACE reads. Of about 360,000 distinct CDR3 sequences listed, 13% to 15% are singletons. This clonotype was counted between two and nine times. Its antigen is still unknown. The chain is built from TRBV27 and TRBJ2-1, with 10 bases identical to TRBD2. Material for sequencing was PBMCs or a T cell subset sorted from them (not recorded which). The sequence was collected from a man younger than 30 who had mild COVID-19 (a few samples of this study predate the infection). Cell type and time point are not known. The CDR3 DNA reads TGTGCCAGCAGTTTAAGCGGGGGGGCGTTTAATGAGCAGTTCTTC. Amino acid sequence: CASSLSGGAFNEQFF.